This TCR beta chain stems from a study of blood T cell repertoires in COVID-19. Study-level background: Samples taken during acute and convalescent COVID-19 were collected in the United States, Italy and Spain.

Trimming left V 4 bases short and J 4 bases short, with 16 bases between. The CDR3 runs 15 residues. Germline lookup yields CDR1 SGHRS and CDR2 YFSETQ. The table came from immunoSEQ multiplex PCR; TCRdb's copy has only in-frame clones and leaves some out. The sample holds more than 95,000 clones, 85% seen once. The J gene is TRBJ2-3, the V gene TRBV5-1, with a weak D call TRBD2 (7 bases). Sequencing input: peripheral blood. This clonotype was obtained from a man aged 50-59 years with acute or convalescent COVID-19. Written as DNA, the CDR3 is TGCGCCAGCAGCGACGTTATGGGGGGGCCAGATACGCAGTATTTT. This translates into CASSDVMGGPDTQYF. The complete variable domain, with remaining parts taken from reference TRBV5-1 and TRBJ2-3, reads KAGVTQTPRYLIKTRGQQVTLSCSPISGHRSVSWYQQTPGQGLQFLFEYFSETQRNKGNFPGRFSGRQFSNSRSEMNVSTLELGDSALYLCASSDVMGGPDTQYFGPGTRLTVL.